This record concerns one TCR beta chain sequence. Its antigen remains unidentified. This specimen comes from a study of cytomegalovirus exposure and HLA in healthy donors. Notes on the study in general: The CMV antigen specificity of a few CMV-associated chains was confirmed through in vitro analysis. With later analysis, a missense DCLRE1C variant became linked to TCR beta V- and J-gene trimming. The study labeled more than 150 TCR beta chains cytomegalovirus-associated. DRB1 showed the most TCR associations and HLA-C the fewest in a later analysis, as rates varied by HLA locus.

Looked up from germline, CDR1 is LGHNA and CDR2 is YNFKEQ. The CDR3 contains 15 residues. V was pared by 0 bases and J by 4 bases, with 13 bases between. The PCR used 60 Vbeta and 13 Jbeta primers. Here immunoSEQ multiplex PCR was the method, and the copy in TCRdb shows in-frame clones only, minus some. The repertoire holds around 190,000 clones, about 85% seen once, with under 1.2% in the top ten. The specimen sequenced was PBMCs. The chain uses TRBV4-2 and TRBJ2-7, with D possibly TRBD1 on 6 matching bases. This sequence originates from a boy aged 2-15 years in good health and CMV-seronegative. This CDR3 is CASSQEKGVTYEQYF. CDR3 bases: TGTGCCAGCAGCCAAGAAAAGGGGGTTACGTACGAGCAGTACTTC.